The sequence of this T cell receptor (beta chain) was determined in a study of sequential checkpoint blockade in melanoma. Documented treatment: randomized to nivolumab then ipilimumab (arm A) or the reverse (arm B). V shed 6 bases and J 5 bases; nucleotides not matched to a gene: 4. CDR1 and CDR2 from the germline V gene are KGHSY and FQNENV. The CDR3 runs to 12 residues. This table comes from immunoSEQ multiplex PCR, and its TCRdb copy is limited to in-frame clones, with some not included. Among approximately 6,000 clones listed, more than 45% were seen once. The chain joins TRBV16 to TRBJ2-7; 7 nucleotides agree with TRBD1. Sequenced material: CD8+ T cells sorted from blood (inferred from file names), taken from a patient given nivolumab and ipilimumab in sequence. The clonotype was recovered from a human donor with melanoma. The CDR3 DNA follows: TGTGCCAGCAGTTTTCAGGGGGACGAGCAGTACTTC. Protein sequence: CASSFQGDEQYF.